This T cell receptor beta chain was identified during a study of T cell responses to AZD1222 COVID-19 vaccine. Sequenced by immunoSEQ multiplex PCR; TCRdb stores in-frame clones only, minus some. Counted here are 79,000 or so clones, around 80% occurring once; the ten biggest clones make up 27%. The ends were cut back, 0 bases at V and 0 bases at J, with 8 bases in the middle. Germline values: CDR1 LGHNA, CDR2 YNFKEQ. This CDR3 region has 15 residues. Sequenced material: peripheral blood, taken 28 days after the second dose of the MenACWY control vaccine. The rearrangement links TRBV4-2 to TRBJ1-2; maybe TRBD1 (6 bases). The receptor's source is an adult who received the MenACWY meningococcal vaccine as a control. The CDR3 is CASSQDRGANYGYTF. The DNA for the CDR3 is TGTGCCAGCAGCCAAGACAGGGGTGCTAACTATGGCTACACCTTC.